Sequencing of this TCR beta chain was carried out in a study of control samples from healthy donors and cancer patients (dated by TCRdb to the early 2020s). The protocol used for the library was the immunoSEQ multiplex PCR assay. TCRdb holds this immuneACCESS table with in-frame rearrangements only. Some clones are missing; in checked studies, unresolved V genes explain under half, and the rest has no known cause. The sample table holds 120,000 to 150,000 clones, of which 80% to 95% were seen once. The top ten constitute approximately 2.9% of the sample. As for this clone: What antigen it recognizes has not been identified. Within one base of it there is no much larger clone, and no base qualities were kept.

The source of this sequence is a young man in good health. The specimen sequenced was blood.

The DNA is as follows: TGTGCCAGCAGGTCGTATGGAAGCAATCAGCCCCAGCATTTT. Translation gives CASRSYGSNQPQHF. The chain uses TRBV27 and TRBJ1-5, with no confidently assigned D gene. V lost 6 bases and J lost 1 base; the stretch between them is 10 bases long. The CDR1 and CDR2 encoded by the germline V gene (reference sequence) are MNHEY and SMNVEV. From the cysteine up to the phenylalanine, the CDR3 has a length of 14 residues. Left in the record is the CDR3 DNA by itself, 42 bases read in frame from the first base.